These 27 T cell receptor beta chains originate from one sample sequenced in a study of T-cell reconstitution after alpha-beta-depleted transplantation in children. A TCRbeta library incorporating unique molecular identifiers was prepared. TCRdb used MiXCR to reprocess the PCR reads, holding one entry per CDR3 protein. The table shows 200,000 to 300,000 distinct CDR3 sequences, with more than 10% occurring only once. Sequences were derived from PBMCs from the stem cell graft donor, sampled from the stem cell graft. The receptors were sampled from a human donor who donated a stem cell graft to a child with acute lymphoblastic leukemia.

This clonotype has ten or more counts. V usage is TRBV9 and J usage is TRBJ2-7; TRBD1 aligns across 9 bases. V lost 0 bases, J lost 6 bases, and 7 bases stayed unmatched. Germline CDR1 is SGDLS and CDR2 is YYNGEE. The CDR3 is 15 residues long. CDR3: CASSVGPGQGGEQYF. The CDR3 nucleotides are TGTGCCAGCAGCGTAGGCCCGGGACAGGGTGGCGAGCAGTACTTC.

This clonotype was detected many times. The rearrangement links TRBV7-3 to TRBJ2-1; 7 nucleotides agree with TRBD2. The CDR3 length is 13 residues. V lost 8 bases to trimming and J lost 3 bases; unmatched junction nucleotides: 4. Germline CDR1 and CDR2: SGHTA and FQGTGA. The CDR3 protein is CASGRDYYNEQFF. CDR3 nucleotide sequence: TGTGCCAGCGGCCGGGACTACTACAATGAGCAGTTCTTC.

This clonotype has ten or more counts. The chain employs TRBV6-2 or TRBV6-3 and TRBJ1-1; D is unclear. There are 12 residues in the CDR3. V lost 4 bases and J lost 6, with 9 bases in between. Germline V lookup: CDR1 MNHEY, CDR2 SVGEGT. CDR3 in amino acids: CASSSQSPEAFF. The CDR3 coding sequence is TGTGCCAGCAGTTCCCAGTCCCCTGAAGCTTTCTTT.

This clonotype was seen many times. This chain links TRBV6-5 with TRBJ1-2; the match to TRBD1 covers 8 bases. J gave up 4 bases and V 0 bases, and 7 bases lay outside the gene matches. The V gene's germline CDR1 is MNHEY and CDR2 SVGAGI. The CDR3 is 16 residues long. Written as DNA, the CDR3 is TGTGCCAGCAGTTACTCGCAGGGGGCGATGGCCTATGGCTACACCTTC. Its translation: CASSYSQGAMAYGYTF.

Only a few counts were recorded for this clonotype. The chain couples TRBV7-8 to TRBJ2-7; possibly TRBD2 for D (6 bases). Trimming cost V 5 bases and J 2 bases, with 16 bases left between them. This CDR3 comprises 15 residues. Germline CDR1 is SGHVS and CDR2 is FQNEAQ. The CDR3 protein is CASSPGTQRTYEQYF. CDR3 nucleotide sequence: TGTGCCAGCAGCCCCGGGACTCAACGCACCTACGAGCAGTACTTC. Together with reference TRBV7-8 and TRBJ2-7, the CDR3 gives the full variable domain: GAGVSQSPRYKVAKRGQDVALRCDPISGHVSLFWYQQALGQGPEFLTYFQNEAQLDKSGLPSDRFFAERPEGSVSTLKIQRTQQEDSAVYLCASSPGTQRTYEQYFGPGTRLTVT.

This clonotype was detected many times. V usage is TRBV2 and J usage is TRBJ1-2; no reliable D call. The CDR3 is 13 amino acids. The V and J ends lost 7 bases and 1 base respectively, with 10 bases between them. The germline V gene encodes CDR1 SNHLY and CDR2 FYNNEI. DNA of the CDR3: TGTGCCAGCAAAGACGGAAATAACTATGGCTACACCTTC. Translation: CASKDGNNYGYTF.

CDR3 sequence: CASSPDGNSYEQYF. The CDR3 DNA is TGTGCCAGCAGCCCCGACGGAAACTCCTACGAGCAGTACTTC. V and J are TRBV7-2 and TRBJ2-7; unclear D gene. Germline assignment: CDR1 SGHTA and CDR2 FQGNSA. The V gene lost 5 bases and the J gene lost 0 bases, with 11 bases spanning the gap. This CDR3 is 14 amino acids long.

This clonotype has a count of ten or more. This chain links TRBV28 with TRBJ2-4; D might be TRBD1 (5 bases). The germline V and J ends were trimmed by 4 bases and 7 bases, with 14 bases remaining between them. The CDR3 length is 14 residues. Germline lookup yields CDR1 MDHEN and CDR2 SYDVKM. DNA for the CDR3: TGTGCCAGCAGTTCAAGACAGTTCAGGAACATTCAGTACTTC. Amino acids: CASSSRQFRNIQYF.

The table lists this clonotype with many counts. CDR3 bases: TGTGCCACCAGACAGGGGTTTTCGCCAAAATATTTT. As protein: CATRQGFSPKYF. This chain connects TRBV19 to TRBJ2-3; 8 bases are shared with TRBD1. V trimming: 10 bases; J trimming: 15 bases; junction bases outside the gene matches: 15. The V gene's germline CDR1 is LNHDA and CDR2 SQIVND (reference sequence). This CDR3 comprises 12 residues.

A word on this clonotype: Possible read error: a much larger clone is one base away. The CDR3 sequence is CASSHGGYNEQFF. The CDR3 nucleotides are TGTGCCAGCAGTCACGGAGGATACAATGAGCAGTTCTTC. The gene calls are TRBV12-3 or TRBV12-4 and TRBJ2-1; maybe TRBD2 (5 bases). The CDR3 is made up of 13 amino acids. The V and J ends lost 5 bases and 4 bases respectively, with 9 bases between them.

This clonotype was detected ten times or more. The rearrangement uses TRBV5-1 and TRBJ2-2; TRBD2 matches at 11 bases. The junction had 10 bases not matched to a gene; V was cut back by 3 bases and J by 6 bases. Germline-derived CDR1 and CDR2 are SGHRS and YFSETQ. CDR3 length: 17 residues. CDR3 residues: CASSSLAGGRGAGELFF. CDR3 in DNA: TGCGCCAGCAGCTCCTTAGCGGGAGGGCGTGGAGCCGGGGAGCTGTTTTTT.

The sample holds many counts of this clonotype. The chain has TRBV7-8 and TRBJ1-5; possible D gene TRBD1, 6 bases. The germline V gene has CDR1 SGHVS and CDR2 FQNEAQ. V dropped 5 bases and J dropped 5 bases, with 19 bases sitting between them. CDR3 length: 16 residues. This CDR3 is CASSPATGSRYQPQHF. The CDR3, as DNA: TGTGCCAGCAGCCCTGCGACAGGTTCAAGGTATCAGCCCCAGCATTTT.

This clonotype was seen ten or more times. J is TRBJ1-2 and V is TRBV29-1; D is perhaps TRBD1 (5 bases). Trimming shortened V by 5 bases and J by 3 bases, and 13 bases separated the two germline ends. The germline V gene encodes CDR1 SQVTM and CDR2 ANQGSEA. The CDR3 is 13 amino acids. The CDR3 region has the DNA TGCAGCGTTCCTAGACAGAGGGACTATGGCTACACCTTC. Encoded protein: CSVPRQRDYGYTF.

V is TRBV29-1 and J is TRBJ2-3, with unresolved D. Germline CDR1 is SQVTM and CDR2 is ANQGSEA. The CDR3 extends over 14 amino acids. V lost 2 bases to trimming and J lost 2 bases, with 11 bases between them. CDR3 in amino acids: CSVEQSGPTDTQYF. The CDR3, as DNA: TGCAGCGTTGAACAGAGTGGTCCCACAGATACGCAGTATTTT.

The table lists this clonotype with many counts. In DNA, the CDR3 is TGTGCCAGCAGCTTGACGGTGGCAGGGGCCCACGAGCAGTACTTC. Translated, it gives CASSLTVAGAHEQYF. The rearrangement joins TRBV5-5 to TRBJ2-7; a possible D gene is TRBD1 (6 bases). The CDR3 is 15 residues long. V was pared by 1 base and J by 5 bases, with 16 bases between. The germline gives CDR1 SGHKS, CDR2 YYEKEE (reference sequence).

This clonotype has ten or more counts. V and J are TRBV7-9 and TRBJ2-1; a possible D gene is TRBD2 (5 bases). The CDR3 covers 13 residues. Per the germline V gene, CDR1 is SEHNR and CDR2 is FQNEAQ (reference sequence). Trimming pared 1 base from V and 6 bases from J, leaving 7 bases between. The DNA for the CDR3 is TGTGCCAGCAGCTTAGGGACTCTCAATGAGCAGTTCTTC. Its translation is CASSLGTLNEQFF.

This clonotype was observed many times. This rearrangement joins TRBV20-1 to TRBJ1-2; the D is unclear. CDR1 and CDR2 (germline): DFQATT, SNEGSKA (reference sequence). V dropped 0 bases and J dropped 8 bases, with 7 bases sitting between them. The CDR3 sequence is 11 residues long. The CDR3 here is CSARDFDGYTF. In DNA, the CDR3 is TGCAGTGCTAGAGATTTTGACGGCTACACCTTC.

This clonotype has a count of ten or more. The rearrangement links TRBV5-6 to TRBJ2-4; D is possibly TRBD1 (6 bases). CDR3 length: 14 amino acids. Per germline, CDR1 SGHDT and CDR2 YYEEEE. Between the trimmed V and J ends, which lost 3 bases and 3 bases, there was a span of 10 bases. In DNA form, the CDR3 reads TGTGCCAGCAGCTCTAGGGACATCAAAAACATTCAGTACTTC. Encoded protein: CASSSRDIKNIQYF. Filled out from reference TRBV5-6 and TRBJ2-4, the complete variable domain reads DAGVTQSPTHLIKTRGQQVTLRCSPKSGHDTVSWYQQALGQGPQFIFQYYEEEERQRGNFPDRFSGHQFPNYSSELNVNALLLGDSALYLCASSSRDIKNIQYFGAGTRLSVL.

Concerning this clonotype itself: A much larger clone differs by one base, so this may be a read error. The V gene is TRBV9, the J gene TRBJ1-4; TRBD1 might be the D (6 bases). The CDR3 has 16 residues. Germline values: CDR1 SGDLS, CDR2 YYNGEE. CDR3 amino acids: CASSAWTATKGEKVFF. The CDR3 coding sequence is TGTGCCAGCAGCGCGTGGACAGCTACAAAGGGTGAAAAAGTGTTTTTT.

The chain uses TRBV20-1 and TRBJ2-3, with TRBD1 identical over 7 bases. The V gene end was trimmed by 6 bases and the J gene end by 0 bases; junction bases not matched to a gene: 12. The CDR3 runs to 16 residues. Germline V CDR1 and CDR2: DFQATT, SNEGSKA (reference sequence). CDR3 DNA sequence: TGCAGTGCAGCCGGGACAGCACAATCTAGCACAGATACGCAGTATTTT. Residues: CSAAGTAQSSTDTQYF.

This clonotype came up many times. This chain connects TRBV6-5 to TRBJ2-5; the D gene is possibly TRBD1 (7 bases). Germline values: CDR1 MNHEY, CDR2 SVGAGI. The CDR3 is made up of 14 amino acids. Between the trimmed V and J ends, which lost 6 bases and 5 bases, there was a span of 16 bases. Here the CDR3 reads CASSFSGGPETQYF. The CDR3 bases are TGTGCCAGCAGCTTCTCAGGGGGGCCGGAGACCCAGTACTTC.

This clonotype was observed a handful of times. V and J are TRBV20-1 and TRBJ1-3; no firm D call. CDR1 DFQATT and CDR2 SNEGSKA come from the germline V gene (reference sequence). CDR3 size: 16 residues. V was trimmed by 3 bases and J by 2 bases, leaving 17 bases between them. This CDR3 reads CSASPFGGSAGNTIYF. CDR3 sequence (DNA): TGCAGTGCTAGCCCCTTCGGAGGGAGTGCTGGAAACACCATATATTTT.

This clonotype has at least ten counts. The CDR3 DNA follows: TGTGCCACCAGTGATAGAGAGCCTGGAGGAGAGACCCAGTACTTC. Its protein is CATSDREPGGETQYF. The genes are TRBV24-1 and TRBJ2-5; tentative D call: TRBD2 (5 bases). V lost 3 bases and J lost 4, with 14 bases in between. From germline, CDR1 is KGHDR and CDR2 SFDVKD. There are 15 residues in the CDR3.

This clonotype was seen many times. The chain links TRBV5-1 to TRBJ1-2; D not resolved. The length of the CDR3 is 14 residues. The V and J ends lost 0 bases and 4 bases respectively, with 10 bases between them. In germline, CDR1 is SGHRS, CDR2 YFSETQ. The CDR3, as DNA: TGCGCCAGCAGCTTGGATCTGACCTCCTATGGCTACACCTTC. Protein product: CASSLDLTSYGYTF.

This clonotype was seen a handful of times. The genes are TRBV20-1 and TRBJ2-7, with D maybe TRBD2 (6 bases). The CDR3 totals 14 residues. V was clipped by 2 bases and J by 4 bases, with 15 bases between them. The germline gives CDR1 DFQATT, CDR2 SNEGSKA (reference sequence). CDR3 in DNA: TGCAGTGCTAGATCACCGGGACTGATATACGAGCAGTACTTC. Translated: CSARSPGLIYEQYF.

This clonotype was found many times. The chain is built from TRBV7-2 and TRBJ2-3, with D possibly being TRBD2 (7 bases). This CDR3 region has 14 residues. CDR1 is SGHTA and CDR2 is FQGNSA in the germline V gene. V lost 3 bases, J lost 5 bases, and 12 bases lay in between. CDR3 bases: TGTGCCAGCAGCTTGGGGGGGGCCTTAGATACGCAGTATTTT. Its protein product is CASSLGGALDTQYF.

With respect to this clonotype: This may be a read error: a much more frequent sequence differs by one nucleotide. CDR3 coding DNA: TGTGCCAGCGGTTTCGCTAGCGGGAGGTTTGAGCAGTACTTC. As protein: CASGFASGRFEQYF. The rearrangement links TRBV27 to TRBJ2-7; 11 bases are a match to TRBD2. CDR1 MNHEY and CDR2 SMNVEV come from the germline V gene (reference sequence). This CDR3 is 14 amino acids long.